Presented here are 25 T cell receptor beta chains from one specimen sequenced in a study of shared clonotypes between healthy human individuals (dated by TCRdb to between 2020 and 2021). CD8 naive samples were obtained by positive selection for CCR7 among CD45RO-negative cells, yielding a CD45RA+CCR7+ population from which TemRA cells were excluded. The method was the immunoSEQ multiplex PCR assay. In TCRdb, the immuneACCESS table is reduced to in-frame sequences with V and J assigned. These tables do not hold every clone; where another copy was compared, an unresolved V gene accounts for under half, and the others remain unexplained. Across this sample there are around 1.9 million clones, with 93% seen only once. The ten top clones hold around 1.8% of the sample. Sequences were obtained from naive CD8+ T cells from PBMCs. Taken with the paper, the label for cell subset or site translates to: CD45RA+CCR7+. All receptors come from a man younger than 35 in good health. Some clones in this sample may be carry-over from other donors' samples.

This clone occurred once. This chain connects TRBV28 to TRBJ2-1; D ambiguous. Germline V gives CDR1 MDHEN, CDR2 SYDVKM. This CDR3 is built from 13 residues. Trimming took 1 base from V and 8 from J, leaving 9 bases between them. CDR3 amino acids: CASSLYIRDEQFF. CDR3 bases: TGTGCCAGCAGTTTATATATCCGGGATGAGCAGTTCTTC.

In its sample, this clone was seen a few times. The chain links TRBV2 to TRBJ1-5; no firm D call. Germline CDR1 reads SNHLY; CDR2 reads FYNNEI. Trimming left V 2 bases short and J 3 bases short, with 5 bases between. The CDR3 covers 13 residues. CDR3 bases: TGTGCCAGCAGTGAACAAGTCAATCAGCCCCAGCATTTT. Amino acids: CASSEQVNQPQHF.

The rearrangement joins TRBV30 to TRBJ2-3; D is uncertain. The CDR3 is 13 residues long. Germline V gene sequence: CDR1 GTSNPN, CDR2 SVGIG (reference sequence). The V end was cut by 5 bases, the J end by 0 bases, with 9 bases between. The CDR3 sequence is CAWASVSTDTQYF. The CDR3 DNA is TGTGCCTGGGCCTCGGTTAGCACAGATACGCAGTATTTT.

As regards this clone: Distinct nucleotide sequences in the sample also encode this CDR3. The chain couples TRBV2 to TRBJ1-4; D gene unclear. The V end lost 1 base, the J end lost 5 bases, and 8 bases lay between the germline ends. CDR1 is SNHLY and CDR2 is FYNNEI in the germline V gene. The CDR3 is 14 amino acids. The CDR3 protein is CASSEGGPNEKLFF. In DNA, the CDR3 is TGTGCCAGCAGTGAAGGAGGACCGAATGAAAAACTGTTTTTT.

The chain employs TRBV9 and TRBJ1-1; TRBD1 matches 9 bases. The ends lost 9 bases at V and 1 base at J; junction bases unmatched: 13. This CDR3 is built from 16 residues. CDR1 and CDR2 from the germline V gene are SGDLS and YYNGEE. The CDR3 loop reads CAKASPGQGENTEAFF. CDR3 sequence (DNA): TGTGCCAAAGCTTCGCCGGGACAGGGCGAGAACACTGAAGCTTTCTTT.

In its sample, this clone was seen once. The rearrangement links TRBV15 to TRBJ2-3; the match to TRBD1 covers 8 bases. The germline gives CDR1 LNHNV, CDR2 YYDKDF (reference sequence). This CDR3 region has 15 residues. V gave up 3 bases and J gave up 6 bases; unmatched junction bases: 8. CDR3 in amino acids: CATSSSGRGQDTQYF. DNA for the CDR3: TGTGCCACCAGCAGCAGTGGCAGGGGGCAGGATACGCAGTATTTT.

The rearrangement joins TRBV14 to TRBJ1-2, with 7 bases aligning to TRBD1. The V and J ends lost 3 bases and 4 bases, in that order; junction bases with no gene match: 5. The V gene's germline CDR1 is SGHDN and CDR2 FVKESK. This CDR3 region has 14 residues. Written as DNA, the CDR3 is TGTGCCAGCAGCCACTTGACAGGGCTCTATGGCTACACCTTC. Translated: CASSHLTGLYGYTF.

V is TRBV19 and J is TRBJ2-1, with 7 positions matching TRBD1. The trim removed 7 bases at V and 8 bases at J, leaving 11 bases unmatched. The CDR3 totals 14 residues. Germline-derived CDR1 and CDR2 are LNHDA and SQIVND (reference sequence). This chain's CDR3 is CASTAGTAVYEQFF. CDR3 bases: TGTGCCAGTACTGCCGGGACAGCCGTCTATGAGCAGTTCTTC.

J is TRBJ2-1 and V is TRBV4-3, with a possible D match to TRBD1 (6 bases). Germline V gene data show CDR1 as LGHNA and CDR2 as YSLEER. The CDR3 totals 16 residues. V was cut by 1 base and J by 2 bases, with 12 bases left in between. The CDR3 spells CASSQAPQGTYNEQFF. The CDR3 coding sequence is TGCGCCAGCAGCCAAGCCCCCCAGGGGACCTACAATGAGCAGTTCTTC.

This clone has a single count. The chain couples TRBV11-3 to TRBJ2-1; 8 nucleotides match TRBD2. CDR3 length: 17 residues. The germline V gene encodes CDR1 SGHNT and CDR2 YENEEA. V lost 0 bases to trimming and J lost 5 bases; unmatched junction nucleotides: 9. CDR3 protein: CASSLDSAGEDNNEQFF. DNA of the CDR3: TGTGCCAGCAGCTTAGATTCAGCGGGAGAGGACAACAATGAGCAGTTCTTC.

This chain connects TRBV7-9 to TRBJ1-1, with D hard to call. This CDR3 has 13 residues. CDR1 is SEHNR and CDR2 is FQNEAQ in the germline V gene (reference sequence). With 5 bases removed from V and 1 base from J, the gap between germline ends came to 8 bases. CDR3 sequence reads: CASSTYQNTEAFF. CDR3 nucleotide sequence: TGTGCCAGCAGCACCTACCAGAACACTGAAGCTTTCTTT.

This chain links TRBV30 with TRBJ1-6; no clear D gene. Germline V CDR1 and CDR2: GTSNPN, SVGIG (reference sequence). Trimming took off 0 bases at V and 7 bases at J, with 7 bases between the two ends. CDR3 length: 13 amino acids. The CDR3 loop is CAWSVLQNSPLHF. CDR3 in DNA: TGTGCCTGGAGTGTACTACAGAATTCACCCCTCCACTTT.

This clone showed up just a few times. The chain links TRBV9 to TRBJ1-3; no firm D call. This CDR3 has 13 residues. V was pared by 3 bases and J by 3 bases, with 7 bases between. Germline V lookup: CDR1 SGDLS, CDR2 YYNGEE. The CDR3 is CASSDGFGNTIYF. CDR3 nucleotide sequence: TGTGCCAGCAGCGACGGGTTTGGAAACACCATATATTTT.

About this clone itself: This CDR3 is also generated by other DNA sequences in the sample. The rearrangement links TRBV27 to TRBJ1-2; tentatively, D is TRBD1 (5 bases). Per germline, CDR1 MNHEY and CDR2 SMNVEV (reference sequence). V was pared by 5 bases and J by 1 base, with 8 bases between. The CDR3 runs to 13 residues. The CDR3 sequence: CASSPGSNYGYTF. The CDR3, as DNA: TGTGCCAGCAGTCCAGGGAGTAACTATGGCTACACCTTC.

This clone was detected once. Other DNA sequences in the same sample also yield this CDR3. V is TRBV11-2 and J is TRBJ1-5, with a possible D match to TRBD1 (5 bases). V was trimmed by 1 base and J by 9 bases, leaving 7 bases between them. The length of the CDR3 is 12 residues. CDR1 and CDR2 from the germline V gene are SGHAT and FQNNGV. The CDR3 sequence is CASSLVGGPQHF. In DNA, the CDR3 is TGTGCCAGCAGCTTAGTCGGGGGGCCCCAGCATTTT. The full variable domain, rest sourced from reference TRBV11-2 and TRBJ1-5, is EAGVAQSPRYKIIEKRQSVAFWCNPISGHATLYWYQQILGQGPKLLIQFQNNGVVDDSQLPKDRFSAERLKGVDSTLKIQPAKLEDSAVYLCASSLVGGPQHFGDGTRLSIL.

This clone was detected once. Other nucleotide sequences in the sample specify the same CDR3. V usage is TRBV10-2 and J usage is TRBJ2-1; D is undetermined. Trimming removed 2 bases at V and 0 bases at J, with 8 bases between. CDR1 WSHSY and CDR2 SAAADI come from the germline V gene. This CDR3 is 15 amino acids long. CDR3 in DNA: TGCGCCAGCAGTGAGGCCGGAAGCTCCTACAATGAGCAGTTCTTC. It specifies CASSEAGSSYNEQFF.

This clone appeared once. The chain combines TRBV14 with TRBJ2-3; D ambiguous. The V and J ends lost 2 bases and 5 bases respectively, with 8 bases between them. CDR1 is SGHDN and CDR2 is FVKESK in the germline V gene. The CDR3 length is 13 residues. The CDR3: CASSQTTLDTQYF. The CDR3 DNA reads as TGTGCCAGCAGCCAAACCACTTTAGATACGCAGTATTTT.

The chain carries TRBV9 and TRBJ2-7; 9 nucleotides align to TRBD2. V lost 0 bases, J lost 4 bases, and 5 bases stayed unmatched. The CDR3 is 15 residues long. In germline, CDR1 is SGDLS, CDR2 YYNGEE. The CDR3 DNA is TGTGCCAGCAGCGTAGCCCCAGCGGGAGGATACGAGCAGTACTTC. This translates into CASSVAPAGGYEQYF.

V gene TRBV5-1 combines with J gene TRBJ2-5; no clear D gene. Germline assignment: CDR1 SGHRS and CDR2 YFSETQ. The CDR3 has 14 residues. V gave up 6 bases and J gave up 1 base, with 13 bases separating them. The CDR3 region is CASNSGRPQETQYF. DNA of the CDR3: TGCGCCAGCAACTCCGGACGTCCCCAAGAGACCCAGTACTTC.

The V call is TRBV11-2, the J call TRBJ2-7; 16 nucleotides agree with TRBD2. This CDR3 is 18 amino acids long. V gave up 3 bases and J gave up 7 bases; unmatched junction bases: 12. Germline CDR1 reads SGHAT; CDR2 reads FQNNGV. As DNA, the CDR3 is TGTGCCAGCAGCTTCCCGGGACTAGCGGGAGGGCCACTGGGGGAGCAGTACTTC. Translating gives CASSFPGLAGGPLGEQYF.

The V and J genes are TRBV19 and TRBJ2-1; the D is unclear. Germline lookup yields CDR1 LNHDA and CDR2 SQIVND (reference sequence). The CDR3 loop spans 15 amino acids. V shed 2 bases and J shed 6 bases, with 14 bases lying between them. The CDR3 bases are TGTGCCAGTAGTATACCGAGACACAGTATCAATGAGCAGTTCTTC. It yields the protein CASSIPRHSINEQFF.

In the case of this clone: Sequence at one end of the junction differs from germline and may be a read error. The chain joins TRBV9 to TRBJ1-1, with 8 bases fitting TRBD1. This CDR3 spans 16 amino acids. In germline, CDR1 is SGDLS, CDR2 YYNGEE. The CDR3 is CASSVDLGGPGGGPDF. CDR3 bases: TGTGCCAGCAGCGTAGACCTGGGCGGGCCAGGGGGCGGCCCCGACTTT.

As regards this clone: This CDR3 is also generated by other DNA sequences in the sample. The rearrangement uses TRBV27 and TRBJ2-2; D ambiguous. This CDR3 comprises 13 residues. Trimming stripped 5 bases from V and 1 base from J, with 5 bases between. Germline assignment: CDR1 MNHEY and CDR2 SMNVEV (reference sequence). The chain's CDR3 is CASSPRNTGELFF. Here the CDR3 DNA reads TGTGCCAGCAGTCCTAGGAACACCGGGGAGCTGTTTTTT.

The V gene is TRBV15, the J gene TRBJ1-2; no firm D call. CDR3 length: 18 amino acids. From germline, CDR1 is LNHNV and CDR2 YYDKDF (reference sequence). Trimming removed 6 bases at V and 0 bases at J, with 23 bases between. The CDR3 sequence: CATRTVHLREETNYGYTF. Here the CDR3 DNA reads TGTGCCACCAGAACGGTCCATTTGAGAGAGGAAACTAACTATGGCTACACCTTC.

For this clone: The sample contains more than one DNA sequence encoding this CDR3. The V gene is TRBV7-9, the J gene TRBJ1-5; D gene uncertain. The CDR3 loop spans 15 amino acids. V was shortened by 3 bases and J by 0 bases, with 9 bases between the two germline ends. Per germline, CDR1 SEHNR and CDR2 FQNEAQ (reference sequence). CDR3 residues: CASSFGEYSNQPQHF. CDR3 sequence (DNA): TGTGCCAGCAGCTTTGGAGAGTATAGCAATCAGCCCCAGCATTTT.